The 12 T cell receptor beta chains presented below share a single source sample, sequenced in a study of PD-1 blockade in mismatch repair-deficient tumors. Some clones are missing from TCRdb's copy, which holds only in-frame ones; the method was immunoSEQ multiplex PCR. The profile shows 15,000 to 20,000 clones, roughly 84% of them singletons. The starting material was PBMCs, obtained before pembrolizumab treatment. The source is an adult with mismatch repair-deficient cancer.

V gene TRBV6-4 combines with J gene TRBJ2-1, with 11 bases fitting TRBD1. Looked up from germline, CDR1 is MRHNA and CDR2 is SNTAGT. V shed 3 bases and J 6 bases; nucleotides not matched to a gene: 1. CDR3 length: 14 amino acids. The CDR3 nucleotides read TGTGCCAGCAGTGAGGGGACAGGGGGCAATGAGCAGTTCTTC. Amino acids: CASSEGTGGNEQFF.

The rearrangement links TRBV6-5 to TRBJ2-7, with 8 bases aligning to TRBD1. Germline CDR1 is MNHEY and CDR2 is SVGAGI. Trimming removed 6 bases from V and 0 bases from J; junction bases left unmatched: 7. There are 15 residues in the CDR3. CDR3 sequence reads: CASSATGTGSYEQYF. CDR3 DNA: TGTGCCAGCAGCGCTACCGGGACAGGCTCCTACGAGCAGTACTTC.

The CDR3 is CAWSVGLARTYEQYF. As DNA, the CDR3 is TGTGCCTGGAGTGTAGGGCTAGCGAGAACCTACGAGCAGTACTTC. The genes are TRBV30 and TRBJ2-7; possibly TRBD2 for D (6 bases). The CDR3 extends over 15 amino acids. CDR1 is GTSNPN and CDR2 is SVGIG in the germline V gene (reference sequence). The V and J ends lost 0 bases and 2 bases respectively, with 14 bases between them.

A single count supports this clone. This chain uses TRBV5-5 with TRBJ2-7, with a weak D call TRBD1 (6 bases). The germline CDR1 and CDR2 sequences are SGHKS and YYEKEE (reference sequence). The CDR3 runs 15 residues. With 3 bases removed from V and 3 bases from J, the gap between germline ends came to 16 bases. In DNA form, the CDR3 reads TGTGCCAGCAGCTGGACAGACATCCCCAGCTACGAGCAGTACTTC. Residues: CASSWTDIPSYEQYF.

The chain's CDR3 is CASSPIRAGSYEQYF. In DNA, the CDR3 is TGTGCCAGCAGCCCAATTAGGGCAGGGAGCTACGAGCAGTACTTC. The chain links TRBV11-3 to TRBJ2-7; D is possibly TRBD1 or TRBD2 (5 bases each). The CDR3 extends over 15 amino acids. V gave up 5 bases and J gave up 3 bases, with 17 bases separating them. Germline-derived CDR1 and CDR2 are SGHNT and YENEEA.

The chain is built from TRBV27 and TRBJ2-7; TRBD1 matches at 8 bases. The CDR3 consists of 15 residues. Germline loops: CDR1 MNHEY, CDR2 SMNVEV (reference sequence). With V trimmed by 1 base and J by 4 bases, 6 bases remained unmatched. The chain's CDR3 is CASSLLGRGQYEQYF. The CDR3 DNA reads as TGTGCCAGCAGTTTATTGGGCAGGGGGCAGTACGAGCAGTACTTC.

The V and J genes are TRBV15 and TRBJ2-7, with D tentatively TRBD1 or TRBD2 (5 bases each). Germline V gene lookup returns CDR1 LNHNV and CDR2 YYDKDF (reference sequence). Trimming pared 5 bases from V and 0 bases from J, leaving 17 bases between. The CDR3 has 16 residues. The CDR3 nucleotides are TGTGCCACCAGCCTCGGGGAGCAGGGTTCCTCCTACGAGCAGTACTTC. Its protein is CATSLGEQGSSYEQYF. Complete variable domain (other parts from reference TRBV15 and TRBJ2-7): DAMVIQNPRYQVTQFGKPVTLSCSQTLNHNVMYWYQQKSSQAPKLLFHYYDKDFNNEADTPDNFQSRRPNTSFCFLDIRSPGLGDTAMYLCATSLGEQGSSYEQYFGPGTRLTVT.

This clone was seen a few times. Here the CDR3 reads CASSQDNQETQYF. CDR3 coding DNA: TGCGCCAGCAGTCAGGACAACCAAGAGACCCAGTACTTC. The chain links TRBV5-1 to TRBJ2-5, with D perhaps TRBD1 (5 bases). With 5 bases removed from V and 0 bases from J, the gap between germline ends came to 8 bases. This CDR3 is 13 amino acids long. Germline V gene data show CDR1 as SGHRS and CDR2 as YFSETQ. Using reference TRBV5-1 and TRBJ2-5 for the parts outside the CDR3, the full variable domain is KAGVTQTPRYLIKTRGQQVTLSCSPISGHRSVSWYQQTPGQGLQFLFEYFSETQRNKGNFPGRFSGRQFSNSRSEMNVSTLELGDSALYLCASSQDNQETQYFGPGTRLLVL.

The rearrangement joins TRBV12-1 to TRBJ2-1; the DNA was not used to check the table's D call, TRBD1. TRBV12-1 represents a pseudogene. The CDR3 is 14 residues long. The CDR3 here is CASSGQGSYNEQFF. Written as DNA, the CDR3 is TGTGCCAGCAGCGGACAGGGCTCCTACAATGAGCAGTTCTTC.

The rearrangement links TRBV28 to TRBJ1-2, with D uncertain. V lost 3 bases and J lost 5, with 7 bases in between. The CDR3 consists of 12 residues. Per germline, CDR1 MDHEN and CDR2 SYDVKM. The CDR3 here is CASSLVNYGYTF. CDR3 in DNA: TGTGCCAGCAGTTTGGTGAATTATGGCTACACCTTC.

The V and J genes are TRBV7-9 and TRBJ2-5, with D possibly being TRBD2 (6 bases). The CDR3 is 14 residues long. CDR1 SEHNR and CDR2 FQNEAQ come from the germline V gene (reference sequence). Trimming took off 2 bases at V and 4 bases at J, with 11 bases between the two ends. CDR3 residues: CASSLRLDPETQYF. Written as DNA, the CDR3 is TGTGCCAGCAGCTTAAGACTAGATCCAGAGACCCAGTACTTC. The full variable domain, rest sourced from reference TRBV7-9 and TRBJ2-5, is DTGVSQNPRHKITKRGQNVTFRCDPISEHNRLYWYRQTLGQGPEFLTYFQNEAQLEKSRLLSDRFSAERPKGSFSTLEIQRTEQGDSAMYLCASSLRLDPETQYFGPGTRLLVL.

The V gene is TRBV19, the J gene TRBJ2-7; 7 bases fit TRBD2. Germline trimming cut 6 bases from V and 0 bases from J; bases unmatched to any gene: 8. The CDR3 extends over 15 amino acids. Germline loops: CDR1 LNHDA, CDR2 SQIVND (reference sequence). The CDR3 sequence: CASSQTSADSYEQYF. The CDR3 bases are TGTGCCAGTAGCCAAACTAGCGCGGACTCCTACGAGCAGTACTTC.